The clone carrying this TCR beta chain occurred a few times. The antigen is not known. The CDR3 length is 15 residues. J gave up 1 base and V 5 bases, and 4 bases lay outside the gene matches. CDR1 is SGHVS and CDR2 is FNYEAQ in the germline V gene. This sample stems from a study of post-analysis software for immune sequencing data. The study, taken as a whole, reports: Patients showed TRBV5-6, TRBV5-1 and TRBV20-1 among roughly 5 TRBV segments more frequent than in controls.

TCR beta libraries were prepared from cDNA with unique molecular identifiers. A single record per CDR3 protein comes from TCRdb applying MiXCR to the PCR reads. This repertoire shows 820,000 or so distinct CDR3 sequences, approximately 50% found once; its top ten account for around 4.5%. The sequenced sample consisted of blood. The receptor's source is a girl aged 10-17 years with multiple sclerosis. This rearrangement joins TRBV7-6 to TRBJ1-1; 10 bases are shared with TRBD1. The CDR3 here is CASSQDRGWNTEAFF. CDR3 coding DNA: TGTGCCAGCAGCCAGGACAGGGGGTGGAACACTGAAGCTTTCTTT.